These T cell receptor beta chains were read from a single sample in a study of beta chain features in type 1 diabetes. Clones were sequenced by immunoSEQ multiplex PCR, and TCRdb holds only the in-frame ones, with some missing. The data contain roughly 350,000 clones, 9.5% to 12% of them singletons. The source material was naive CD4+ T cells from blood. The origin of the receptors is a young woman in good health. Each CDR3 is given with its conserved first and last residue. The D gene is left open where the match is weak. The size field is filled for only some rows; it gives once, few, many or a size class.

CDR3 | DNA | size | J | D | V
CASSETSGSYNEQFF | TGTGCCAGCAGTGAAACTAGCGGGAGCTACAATGAGCAGTTCTTC | NA | TRBJ2-1 | TRBD2 | TRBV6-1
CASSLGVMETQYF | TGTGCCAGCAGTTTGGGAGTCATGGAGACCCAGTACTTC | few | TRBJ2-5 | NA | TRBV28
CASSLTTGANQPQHF | TGTGCCAGCAGCTTGACGACAGGGGCTAATCAGCCCCAGCATTTT | once | TRBJ1-5 | TRBD1 | TRBV5-6
CASSQETSGGYNEQFF | TGCGCCAGCAGCCAAGAGACTAGCGGGGGATACAATGAGCAGTTCTTC | few | TRBJ2-1 | TRBD2 | TRBV4-3
CASSNTGTGFNYGYTF | TGTGCCAGCAGTAACACCGGGACAGGGTTTAACTATGGCTACACCTTC | few | TRBJ1-2 | TRBD1 | TRBV27
CASSQDILAPSYEQYF | TGTGCCAGCAGCCAAGATATCCTAGCGCCATCCTACGAGCAGTACTTC | few | TRBJ2-7 | NA | TRBV4-2
CASSYRTGMNTEAFF | TGTGCCAGCAGTTACCGGACAGGGATGAACACTGAAGCTTTCTTT | NA | TRBJ1-1 | TRBD1 | TRBV27
CASSYGRGRGGQPQHF | TGTGCCAGCAGTTACGGCAGGGGCAGGGGTGGGCAGCCCCAGCATTTT | NA | TRBJ1-5 | NA | TRBV6-6
CASGVQGDYGYTF | TGTGCCAGCGGAGTACAGGGTGACTATGGCTACACCTTC | few | TRBJ1-2 | NA | TRBV28
CASSLSGDWDNQPQHF | TGTGCCAGCAGTTTATCGGGGGATTGGGACAATCAGCCCCAGCATTTT | few | TRBJ1-5 | NA | TRBV28
CSVELTGGRQYF | TGCAGCGTTGAACTGACAGGGGGCCGACAGTACTTC | once | TRBJ2-4 | TRBD1 | TRBV29-1
CASSLPTGDEQFF | TGTGCCAGCAGCTTACCGACGGGTGATGAGCAGTTCTTC | few | TRBJ2-1 | NA | TRBV7-2
CASSASVGGLGTQYF | TGTGCCAGCAGCGCGAGCGTGGGGGGTTTGGGGACCCAGTACTTC | NA | TRBJ2-5 | NA | TRBV9
CASSYGGRSGNQPQHF | TGTGCCAGCAGTTACGGGGGCCGCTCCGGCAATCAGCCCCAGCATTTT | NA | TRBJ1-5 | NA | TRBV6-5
CATSWTSGSYEQYF | TGCGCCACCTCATGGACTAGCGGGTCCTACGAGCAGTACTTC | NA | TRBJ2-7 | TRBD2 | TRBV5-1
CASSPPGQPYEQYF | TGTGCCAGCAGCCCCCCGGGACAGCCTTACGAGCAGTACTTC | NA | TRBJ2-7 | TRBD1 | TRBV11-3
CASSQDRGSDSGELFF | TGTGCCAGCAGCCAAGATCGCGGGAGCGACTCCGGGGAGCTGTTTTTT | NA | TRBJ2-2 | TRBD2 | TRBV14
CASSLVGGSGTGELFF | TGTGCCAGCAGCTTGGTCGGTGGGAGTGGCACCGGGGAGCTGTTTTTT | few | TRBJ2-2 | NA | TRBV7-8
CSVAGTSSGTGELFF | TGCAGCGTAGCCGGGACAAGTTCAGGGACCGGGGAGCTGTTTTTT | few | TRBJ2-2 | NA | TRBV29-1
CASNGRRGNEQFF | TGTGCCAGCAACGGGAGGCGAGGCAATGAGCAGTTCTTC | few | TRBJ2-1 | TRBD2 | TRBV13
CASSQAFGGGSTDTQYF | TGCGCCAGCAGCCAAGCCTTCGGCGGGGGGAGCACAGATACGCAGTATTTT | few | TRBJ2-3 | TRBD2 | TRBV4-1
CASSQDLTSDEQFF | TGCGCCAGCAGCCAAGATTTGACTAGCGATGAGCAGTTCTTC | many | TRBJ2-1 | TRBD2 | TRBV4-3
CASSQRGENTGELFF | TGCGCCAGCAGCCAGCGTGGTGAGAACACCGGGGAGCTGTTTTTT | few | TRBJ2-2 | NA | TRBV4-3
CASSFDGRGPGELFF | TGTGCCAGCAGCTTCGACGGCAGGGGGCCCGGGGAGCTGTTTTTT | NA | TRBJ2-2 | TRBD1 | TRBV7-2
CASSSGTYEQYF | TGTGCCAGCAGCTCCGGGACCTACGAGCAGTACTTC | few | TRBJ2-7 | NA | TRBV11-2
CASGTGGNEQYF | TGTGCCAGTGGGACAGGGGGAAACGAGCAGTACTTC | NA | TRBJ2-7 | TRBD1 | TRBV28
CASSPTAGGFQETQYF | TGTGCCAGCTCACCGACGGCAGGGGGTTTTCAAGAGACCCAGTACTTC | few | TRBJ2-5 | TRBD1 | TRBV18